The clone carrying this T cell receptor beta chain was recorded a few times. The antigen remains unidentified. With 5 bases clipped from V and 5 bases from J, the junction kept 6 bases outside the gene matches. The germline V gene encodes CDR1 MNHNS and CDR2 SASEGT. The length of the CDR3 is 13 residues. This entry is derived from a study of T cells in Graves' hyperthyroidism and ophthalmopathy. Background on the study: Peripheral blood was obtained at initial diagnosis, preceding any treatment.

What was amplified from RNA transcripts were TCR beta CDR3 regions. A set of HTBI primers served as the primers for a first-round RT-PCR of the TCR CDR3. TCRdb used MiXCR to reprocess the multiplex PCR reads, holding one entry per CDR3 protein. The data contain roughly 300,000 distinct CDR3 sequences, roughly 23% of them singletons. Study conclusions and caveats: The model predicted ophthalmopathy a median approximately 6 months before onset. By a 13 V-J model, ophthalmopathy was set apart from stable hyperthyroidism.

The receptor comes from a woman in her fifties or sixties with Graves' hyperthyroidism. This sequence joins TRBV6-1 and TRBJ2-7, with TRBD1 identical over 7 bases. Sample: blood. CDR3 in DNA: TGTGCCAGCAGTTCAGCAGGGGGAAACGAGCAGTACTTC. As protein: CASSSAGGNEQYF.